A selection of T cell receptor beta chains follows, all from one sample in a study of PD-L1 blockade in urothelial cancer. Profiled with immunoSEQ multiplex PCR; TCRdb holds only in-frame clones, not every one. The sample consists of 90,000 to 130,000 clones, 80% to 95% of them appearing once. Material: PBMCs, obtained around atezolizumab (anti-PD-L1) treatment. All receptors derive from a man between 60 and 75 years old with urothelial cancer. Both conserved end residues are part of each CDR3. Fields, in order: D gene, V gene, J gene, clone size, CDR3 DNA, CDR3 protein. The D gene is left open where the match is weak. The size of a clone is reported for some rows only, either as once, few or many, or as a class for expanded clones.

TRBD2	TRBV7-9	TRBJ2-3	-	TGTGCCAGCAGCTTAGATCCAGCGGGGGACACAGATACGCAGTATTTT	CASSLDPAGDTDTQYF
-	TRBV10-3	TRBJ2-3	-	TGTGCCATTAGGGCGGGGGATACGCAGTATTTT	CAIRAGDTQYF
TRBD2	TRBV4-1	TRBJ2-1	-	TGCGCCAGCTCGGGGGGTTCACGGGACCCCTACAATGAGCAGTTCTTC	CASSGGSRDPYNEQFF
TRBD2	TRBV5-1	TRBJ2-7	-	TGCGCCAGCAGCCAAACTAGCGTTCCCTACGAGCAGTACTTC	CASSQTSVPYEQYF
TRBD1	TRBV30	TRBJ1-5	once	TGTGCCTGGAGCCCCCGGGGGCAGGGGGACCAGCCCCAGCATTTT	CAWSPRGQGDQPQHF
-	TRBV5-4	TRBJ2-3	-	TGTGCCAGCAGGGAGACTTTCGGCACAGATACGCAGTATTTT	CASRETFGTDTQYF
TRBD1	TRBV25-1	TRBJ1-4	once	TGTGCCAGCAGTGACCCCAGCAGGGGGCTGGGGGAAAAACTGTTTTTT	CASSDPSRGLGEKLFF
TRBD2	TRBV5-4	TRBJ2-5	-	TGTGCCAGCAGCCTTCAGCGGGGGAGGGAGACCCAGTACTTC	CASSLQRGRETQYF
-	TRBV6-8	TRBJ1-1	few	TGTGCCAGGGGGGACATTCCAAAGGAAGCTTTCTTT	CARGDIPKEAFF
-	TRBV2	TRBJ2-5	-	TGTGCCAGCTGGGGCTGGGGTCAAGAGACCCAGTACTTC	CASWGWGQETQYF
TRBD2	TRBV2	TRBJ2-1	once	TGTGCCAGCAGTCTAGCGGGGGGTACCTACAATGAGCAGTTCTTC	CASSLAGGTYNEQFF
-	TRBV29-1	TRBJ1-2	-	TGCAGCGTTGAGGCGCAGGTTTGGTATGGCTACACCTTC	CSVEAQVWYGYTF
TRBD1	TRBV7-9	TRBJ1-4	-	TGTGCCAGCAGCAGGGACAGGGATACGGAAAAACTGTTTTTT	CASSRDRDTEKLFF
TRBD2	TRBV5-1	TRBJ2-5	-	TGCGCCAGCAGCTTGGAGGGCGGGAGGGCAGAGACCCAGTACTTC	CASSLEGGRAETQYF
TRBD1	TRBV19	TRBJ1-4	once	TGTGCCAGTAGCCTCCCGGGACAGCCAACAACTAATGAAAAACTGTTTTTT	CASSLPGQPTTNEKLFF
-	TRBV5-1	TRBJ1-4	-	TGCGCCAGCAGCTTAATGGAGGGAGATGAAAAACTGTTTTTT	CASSLMEGDEKLFF
TRBD2	TRBV9	TRBJ2-1	-	TGTGCCAGCAGCTTAAGGACTAGCGGGGGGGGATATGAGCAGTTCTTC	CASSLRTSGGGYEQFF
TRBD1	TRBV28	TRBJ2-7	-	TGTGCCAGCAGTCTCACGGGACAGGGGACCTACGAGCAGTACTTC	CASSLTGQGTYEQYF
-	TRBV4-2	TRBJ2-7	-	TGTGCCAGCAGCCAAGGAGCCCAGGGAATTACCTACGAGCAGTACTTC	CASSQGAQGITYEQYF
-	TRBV6-5	TRBJ1-1	-	TGTGCCAGCAGTCCCGGGGGACCTGAAGCTTTCTTT	CASSPGGPEAFF
TRBD2	TRBV11-2	TRBJ2-3	-	TGTGCCAGCAGCTTTTTTGGACTAGCGGGGGGGCCCCGCACAGATACGCAGTATTTT	CASSFFGLAGGPRTDTQYF
-	TRBV6-5	TRBJ1-3	few	TGTGCCAGCAGTTCGACGCACACAGGAACTGGAAACACCATATATTTT	CASSSTHTGTGNTIYF
TRBD1	TRBV19	TRBJ2-4	-	TGTGCCAGTAAGGGGGCAGGAGCCAAAAACATTCAGTACTTC	CASKGAGAKNIQYF
-	TRBV28	TRBJ1-1	-	TGTGCCAGCAGTTTAAAACAGACTGAAGCTTTCTTT	CASSLKQTEAFF
-	TRBV11-2	TRBJ2-5	few	TGTGCCAGCAGCGTTACAGGGTATGGGGAGACCCAGTACTTC	CASSVTGYGETQYF
TRBD1	TRBV5-1	TRBJ2-7	-	TGCGCCAGCAGCTTGGGGGGACAGGGGCCCCACGAGCAGTACTTC	CASSLGGQGPHEQYF
-	TRBV5-6	TRBJ1-2	-	TGTGCCAGCAGCTCAAGCCCGACAGTGAGCTATGGCTACACCTTC	CASSSSPTVSYGYTF
-	TRBV5-1	TRBJ2-5	once	TGCGCCAGCAGCCGCTCCGGACAGTATCAAGAGACCCAGTACTTC	CASSRSGQYQETQYF
TRBD2	TRBV7-2	TRBJ2-3	-	TGTGCCAGCAGCGTTACTAGCGGCACAGATACGCAGTATTTT	CASSVTSGTDTQYF
TRBD1	TRBV7-9	TRBJ1-2	-	TGTGCCAGCAGCCCACAGGGGGCAAACTATGGCTACACCTTC	CASSPQGANYGYTF
-	TRBV10-3	TRBJ1-4	-	TGTGCCATCAGTGATTCACAGGGAAATGAAAAACTGTTTTTT	CAISDSQGNEKLFF
-	TRBV20-1	TRBJ1-1	-	TGCAGTGCTATCTTATACTCTGAAGCTTTCTTT	CSAILYSEAFF
-	TRBV29-1	TRBJ2-2	-	TGCAGCGTTGAGTGGCTGGACAAAGTGGTCCGCGGGGAGCTGTTTTTT	CSVEWLDKVVRGELFF
TRBD1	TRBV7-6	TRBJ1-5	-	TGTGCCAGCAGCTTAGTTGAGGGGGCCACGAGCAATCAGCCCCAGCATTTT	CASSLVEGATSNQPQHF
-	TRBV4-1	TRBJ1-1	-	TGCGCCAGCAGCCAACTACCCGGACTGCAAATAGCTGAAGCTTTCTTT	CASSQLPGLQIAEAFF
TRBD1	TRBV6-5	TRBJ1-2	-	TGTGCCAGCAGCCCTGGGACAGATTCTAACTATGGCTACACCTTC	CASSPGTDSNYGYTF
-	TRBV11-2	TRBJ1-2	once	TGTGCCAGCAGCTTATACAGCTATGGCTACACCTTC	CASSLYSYGYTF
-	TRBV2	TRBJ1-5	once	TGTGCCAGCAGTGAATCAGGCAATCAGCCCCAGCATTTT	CASSESGNQPQHF
-	TRBV6-5	TRBJ2-7	once	TGTGCCAGCAGCCTGTACGGGACTCTTTACGAGCAGTACTTC	CASSLYGTLYEQYF
TRBD1	TRBV6-4	TRBJ2-3	-	TGTGCCAGCAGTGACACAGGGGGCTTTGCAGATACGCAGTATTTT	CASSDTGGFADTQYF
TRBD1	TRBV5-8	TRBJ1-1	-	TGTGCCAGCAGCGAGAACAGGGGGCCCTTCTCTGTAACTGAAGCTTTCTTT	CASSENRGPFSVTEAFF
TRBD2	TRBV4-1	TRBJ2-1	-	TGCGCCAGCAGCCAAGGTTCACCTAGCGGGAGGAAGGACAATGAGCAGTTCTTC	CASSQGSPSGRKDNEQFF
TRBD2	TRBV25-1	TRBJ2-7	-	TGTGCCAGCAGTGGTCCCCGCGGTAGCGGGAGGGCCTACGAGCAGTACTTC	CASSGPRGSGRAYEQYF
-	TRBV7-2	TRBJ2-1	-	TGTGCCAGCAGCTTTGGGCTAGCAGCCTACAATGAGCAGTTCTTC	CASSFGLAAYNEQFF
-	TRBV30	TRBJ1-5	-	TGTGCCTGGATGCAGGGTTTCAATCAGCCCCAGCATTTT	CAWMQGFNQPQHF
TRBD2	TRBV2	TRBJ2-1	-	TGTGCCAGCAGTGAAGGACTAGCCAGTTTGGATGAGCAGTTCTTC	CASSEGLASLDEQFF
-	TRBV11-2	TRBJ2-5	-	TGTGCCAGCCGCCTTAGCTCCCAAGAGACCCAGTACTTC	CASRLSSQETQYF
TRBD2	TRBV29-1	TRBJ2-3	-	TGCAGCGCTGTAGGGGGCGGGAGGGGCACAGATACGCAGTATTTT	CSAVGGGRGTDTQYF
TRBD2	TRBV7-3	TRBJ2-1	-	TGTGCCAGCAGCTTTAGCGGGGGGGCCCTCAATGAGCAGTTCTTC	CASSFSGGALNEQFF
TRBD1	TRBV7-2	TRBJ2-7	-	TGTGCCAGCAGCGCAGGACAGGGCGAGCAGTACTTC	CASSAGQGEQYF
TRBD1	TRBV15	TRBJ2-3	-	TGTGCCACCAGTAGAGATGTTCGGGGACAGGGGGCAAAAGATACGCAGTATTTT	CATSRDVRGQGAKDTQYF
-	TRBV4-1	TRBJ1-4	-	TGCGCCAGCAGCCAAGGCCAGGGCCGGCGAAAACTGTTTTTT	CASSQGQGRRKLFF